A selection of T cell receptor beta chains follows, all from one sample in a study of blood T cell repertoires in COVID-19. This table comes from immunoSEQ multiplex PCR, and its TCRdb copy is limited to in-frame clones, with some not included. The sample gives 250,000 to 300,000 clones, around 81% of which show up once; 2.5% to 3% is in the top ten. The sample was peripheral blood. The receptors originated from a woman aged 55-70 years with active or convalescent COVID-19. The CDR3 runs from the conserved cysteine through the conserved F or W. Fields, in order: D gene, J gene, V gene, clone size, CDR3 DNA, CDR3 protein. D genes are given only for firm matches. Not every row has a clone size; where given, it reads once, few, many or a size class.

-	TRBJ1-2	TRBV7-9	-	TGTGCCAGCAGCTTATCAGGGTCAGGCTATGGCTACACCTTC	CASSLSGSGYGYTF
TRBD1	TRBJ1-5	TRBV5-4	once	TGTGCCAGCAGCTTGACGACAGGGGATTTCAGGCGTAATCAGCCCCAGCATTTT	CASSLTTGDFRRNQPQHF
TRBD1	TRBJ1-6	TRBV25-1	-	TGTGCCAGCAGCCGAGACAGGGTAGACAATTCACCCCTCCACTTT	CASSRDRVDNSPLHF
-	TRBJ2-5	TRBV12-1	-	TGTGCCAGCAGCTATCGTCCACCTTGGGCAGGGGACGAGACCCAGTACTTC	CASSYRPPWAGDETQYF
-	TRBJ1-1	TRBV29-1	-	TGCAGCGTTGATGGCGGGATGAGGACTGAAGCTTTCTTT	CSVDGGMRTEAFF
-	TRBJ2-2	TRBV27	-	TGTGCCAGCATCGGGCCAGGGGGGACGAACACCGGGGAGCTGTTTTTT	CASIGPGGTNTGELFF
TRBD2	TRBJ2-3	TRBV7-9	-	TGTGCCAGCAGCTTAGGCGGGGACGGGGGGGCCTCAGATACGCAGTATTTT	CASSLGGDGGASDTQYF
-	TRBJ1-1	TRBV10-3	-	TGTGCCATCAGTGATAGGCAGGTCAACACTGAAGCTTTCTTT	CAISDRQVNTEAFF
-	TRBJ1-6	TRBV6-2/TRBV6-3	few	TGTGCCAGCAGTTACGGAGGGTCAAATTCACCCCTCCACTTT	CASSYGGSNSPLHF
TRBD2	TRBJ2-3	TRBV5-1	-	TGCGCCAGCAGCCTAGGGACTAGGAGAGATACGCAGTATTTT	CASSLGTRRDTQYF
-	TRBJ1-1	TRBV28	-	TGTGCCAGCAGCCCCCCACGGGGTGAAGCTTTCTTT	CASSPPRGEAFF
-	TRBJ1-2	TRBV27	-	TGTGCCAGCAGTCGGGGACTTGCCTATGGCTACACCTTC	CASSRGLAYGYTF
TRBD2	TRBJ2-7	TRBV7-2	few	TGTGCCAGCAGAGCGGGACTAGCGGGGGCCTACGAGCAGTACTTC	CASRAGLAGAYEQYF
TRBD1	TRBJ2-7	TRBV7-8	-	TGTGCCAGCAGCTGGACAGGGGGCGGGTACGAGCAGTACTTC	CASSWTGGGYEQYF
TRBD1	TRBJ1-3	TRBV9	-	TGTGCCAGCAGCGTAGGAGGGGGCAACACCATATATTTT	CASSVGGGNTIYF
TRBD2	TRBJ2-3	TRBV7-3	-	TGTGCCAGCAGGCCCGGACTAGCGGGGGTCACAGATACGCAGTATTTT	CASRPGLAGVTDTQYF
-	TRBJ1-5	TRBV7-2	once	TGTGCCAGCAGCTTAAGACAGCCCAATCAGCCCCAGCATTTT	CASSLRQPNQPQHF
-	TRBJ1-2	TRBV4-1	-	TGCGCCAGCAGCCAAGAGGACAACGCTAACTATGGCTACACCTTC	CASSQEDNANYGYTF
-	TRBJ1-2	TRBV20-1	once	TGCAGTGCTAGTCCGGGAGGTGGGCGTCAAGGAGGCTACACCTTC	CSASPGGGRQGGYTF